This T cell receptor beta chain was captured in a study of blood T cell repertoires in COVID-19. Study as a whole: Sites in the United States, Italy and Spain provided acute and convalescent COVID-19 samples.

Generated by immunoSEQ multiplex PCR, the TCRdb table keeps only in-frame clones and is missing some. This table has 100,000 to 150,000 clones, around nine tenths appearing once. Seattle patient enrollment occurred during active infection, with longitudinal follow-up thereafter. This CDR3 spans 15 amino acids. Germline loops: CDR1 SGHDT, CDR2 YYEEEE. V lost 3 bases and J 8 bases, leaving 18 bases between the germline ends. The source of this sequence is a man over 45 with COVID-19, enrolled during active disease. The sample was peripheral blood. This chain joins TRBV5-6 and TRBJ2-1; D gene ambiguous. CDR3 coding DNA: TGTGCCAGCAGCTCCCTGAGTCCCGTCCAAGATGAGCAGTTCTTC. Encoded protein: CASSSLSPVQDEQFF.